Given below is one T cell receptor beta chain in context. What it binds is unknown. The source of the sample is a study of OX40 agonist ivuxolimab in advanced cancers. Study context: Allowance was made for prior anti-PD-1, anti-PD-L1 or anti-CTLA-4 therapy, and roughly 40% had some. Study-level results: Both blood CD4+ and CD8+ T cells showed clonal growth by week 6 at 0.1 to 3.0 mg/kg.

The CDR3 covers 16 residues. V shed 0 bases, J shed 4 bases, and the junction held 5 bases outside the gene matches. Germline CDR1 reads SGHRS; CDR2 reads YFSETQ. Some clones are missing from TCRdb's copy, which holds only in-frame ones; the method was immunoSEQ multiplex PCR. Of about 80,000 clones detected, about 92% appear once; the ten largest clones hold more than 4.5%. The specimen comprised CD4+ or CD8+ T cells sorted from blood, sampled in a trial of the OX40 agonist ivuxolimab. The receptor's source is an adult with an advanced solid tumor such as melanoma, head and neck, liver or kidney cancer. The rearrangement joins TRBV5-1 to TRBJ2-3, with TRBD2 identical over 10 bases. The CDR3 DNA reads TGCGCCAGCAGCTTGGCGGCTAGCGGGAGCCCAGATACGCAGTATTTT. As protein: CASSLAASGSPDTQYF. Full variable domain (rest looked up from reference TRBV5-1 and TRBJ2-3): KAGVTQTPRYLIKTRGQQVTLSCSPISGHRSVSWYQQTPGQGLQFLFEYFSETQRNKGNFPGRFSGRQFSNSRSEMNVSTLELGDSALYLCASSLAASGSPDTQYFGPGTRLTVL.